This entry features one TCR beta chain sequence. The antigen is unknown. This sample is drawn from a study of cytomegalovirus exposure and HLA in healthy donors. General observations from the study: A list of about 160 TCR beta chains associated with cytomegalovirus was given. Earlier analysis yielded a pattern in which most TCR beta V segments were productive about 90% or about 30% of the time. A link between a missense DCLRE1C variant and TCR beta V- and J-gene trimming emerged from a later analysis.

Both 60 Vbeta primers and 13 Jbeta primers went into the PCR. Original handling: As a later analysis found, there were around 86 million unique TCR beta chains, of which some 9.9 million were shared. Libraries were prepared by immunoSEQ multiplex PCR; TCRdb keeps only in-frame clonotypes and omits some of them. The V and J calls and clone size were taken over from that table, and D and trimming were inferred from the DNA. This sample has about 130,000 clones, with approximately 74% found just once. Trimming removed 1 base from V and 7 bases from J; junction bases left unmatched: 12. CDR1 LGHNA and CDR2 YNFKEQ come from the germline V gene. CDR3 size: 17 residues.

The sequence was collected from a male donor in good health and CMV-seronegative. The rearrangement uses TRBV4-2 and TRBJ2-1; the match to TRBD2 covers 8 bases. The sample taken for sequencing was PBMCs. The CDR3 coding sequence is TGTGCCAGCAGCCAAGCGATTTTTCGGGAGGGCCTAAATGAGCAGTTCTTC. It encodes CASSQAIFREGLNEQFF.